This T cell receptor beta chain was captured in a study of OX40 agonist ivuxolimab in advanced cancers. Study in general: Age averaged around 60 years (range about 20 to 80), and less than 85% were male.

Patients with a history of autoimmune disease or on systemic immunosuppression were excluded. Study observations and caveats: Blood T cells, both CD4+ and CD8+, expanded clonally by week 6 at 0.1 to 3.0 mg/kg. At 0.1-3.0 mg/kg, partial responders had clonal expansion among the lowest observed.

There are 16 residues in the CDR3. Germline V gene lookup returns CDR1 SEHNR and CDR2 FQNEAQ (reference sequence). J lost 3 bases, V lost 3 bases, and 6 bases had no gene match. A remark on this clone: Its antigen is not identified.

TCRdb's table, derived via immunoSEQ multiplex PCR, lists solely in-frame clones and lacks some. The sample yields just under 60,000 clones, around 90% seen once. The chain uses TRBV7-9 and TRBJ1-4, with 8 bases lining up with TRBD1. This receptor was identified in an adult with an advanced solid tumor such as melanoma, head and neck, liver or kidney cancer. The sample here was CD4+ or CD8+ T cells sorted from blood, taken in a trial of the OX40 agonist ivuxolimab. CDR3 DNA: TGTGCCAGCAGCTTGCCGACAGGGGAGCCTAATGAAAAACTGTTTTTT. Translated: CASSLPTGEPNEKLFF.